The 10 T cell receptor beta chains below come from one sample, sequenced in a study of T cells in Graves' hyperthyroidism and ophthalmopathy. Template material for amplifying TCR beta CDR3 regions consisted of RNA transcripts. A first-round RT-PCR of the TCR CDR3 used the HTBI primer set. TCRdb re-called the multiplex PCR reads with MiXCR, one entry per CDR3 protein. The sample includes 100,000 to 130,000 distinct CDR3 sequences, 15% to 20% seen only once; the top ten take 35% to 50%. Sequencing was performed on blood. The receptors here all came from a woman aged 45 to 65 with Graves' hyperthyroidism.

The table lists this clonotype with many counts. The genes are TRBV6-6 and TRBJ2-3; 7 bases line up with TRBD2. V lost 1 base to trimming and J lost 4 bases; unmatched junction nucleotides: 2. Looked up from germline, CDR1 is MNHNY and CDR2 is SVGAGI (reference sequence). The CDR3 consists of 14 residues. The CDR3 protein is CASSYWLAADTQYF. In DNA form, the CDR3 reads TGTGCCAGCAGTTACTGGCTAGCGGCAGATACGCAGTATTTT.

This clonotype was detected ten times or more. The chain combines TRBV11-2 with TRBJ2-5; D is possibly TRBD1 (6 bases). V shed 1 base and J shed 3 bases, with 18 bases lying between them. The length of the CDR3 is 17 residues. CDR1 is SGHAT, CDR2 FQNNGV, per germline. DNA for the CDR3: TGTGCCAGCAGCTTAGTAGTAGGGGGTAGCGTCGAAGAGACCCAGTACTTC. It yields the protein CASSLVVGGSVEETQYF.

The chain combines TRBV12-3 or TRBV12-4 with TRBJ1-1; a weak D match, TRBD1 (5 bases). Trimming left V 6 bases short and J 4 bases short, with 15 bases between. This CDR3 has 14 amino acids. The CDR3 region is CASSRVGVSTEAFF. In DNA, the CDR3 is TGTGCCAGCAGCCGAGTGGGGGTTTCCACTGAAGCTTTCTTT.

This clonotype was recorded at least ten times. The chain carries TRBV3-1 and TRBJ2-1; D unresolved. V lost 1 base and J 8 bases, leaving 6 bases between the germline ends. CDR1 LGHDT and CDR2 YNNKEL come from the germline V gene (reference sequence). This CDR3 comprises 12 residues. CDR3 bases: TGTGCCAGCAGCCAAGTTCAGCATGAGCAGTTCTTC. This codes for CASSQVQHEQFF.

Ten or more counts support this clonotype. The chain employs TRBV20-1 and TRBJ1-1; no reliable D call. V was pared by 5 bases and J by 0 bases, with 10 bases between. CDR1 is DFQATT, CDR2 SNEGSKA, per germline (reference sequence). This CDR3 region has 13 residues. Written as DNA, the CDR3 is TGCAGTGCTCTATCCTACCTGAACACTGAAGCTTTCTTT. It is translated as CSALSYLNTEAFF.

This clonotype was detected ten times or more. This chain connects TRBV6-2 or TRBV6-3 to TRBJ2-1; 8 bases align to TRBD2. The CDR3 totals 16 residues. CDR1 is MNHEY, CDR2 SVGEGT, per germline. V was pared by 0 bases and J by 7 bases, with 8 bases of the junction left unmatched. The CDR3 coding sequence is TGTGCCAGCAGTTACTCGGTTAGCGGGATGTTTAATGAGCAGTTCTTC. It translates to CASSYSVSGMFNEQFF.

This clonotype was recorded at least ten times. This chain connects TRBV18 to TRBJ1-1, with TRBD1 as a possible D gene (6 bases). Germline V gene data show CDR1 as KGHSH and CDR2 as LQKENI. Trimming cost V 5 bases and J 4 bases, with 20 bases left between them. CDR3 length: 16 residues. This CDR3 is CASSTTGTGAGTEAFF. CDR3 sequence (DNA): TGTGCCAGCTCAACTACAGGGACCGGCGCTGGCACTGAAGCTTTCTTT. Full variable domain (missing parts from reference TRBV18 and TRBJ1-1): NAGVMQNPRHLVRRRGQEARLRCSPMKGHSHVYWYRQLPEEGLKFMVYLQKENIIDESGMPKERFSAEFPKEGPSILRIQQVVRGDSAAYFCASSTTGTGAGTEAFFGQGTRLTVV.

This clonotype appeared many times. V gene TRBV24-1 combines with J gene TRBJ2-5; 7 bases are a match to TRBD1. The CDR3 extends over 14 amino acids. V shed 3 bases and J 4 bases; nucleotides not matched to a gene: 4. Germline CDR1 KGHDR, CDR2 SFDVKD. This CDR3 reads CATSDDRERETQYF. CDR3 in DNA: TGTGCCACCAGTGATGACAGGGAGCGAGAGACCCAGTACTTC.

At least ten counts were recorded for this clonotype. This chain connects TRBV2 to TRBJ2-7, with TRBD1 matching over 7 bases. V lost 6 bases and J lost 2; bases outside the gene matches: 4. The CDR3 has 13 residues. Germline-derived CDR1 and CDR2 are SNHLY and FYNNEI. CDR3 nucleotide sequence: TGTGCCAGCAGATTAGGACAGGCCTACGAGCAGTACGTC. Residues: CASRLGQAYEQYV.

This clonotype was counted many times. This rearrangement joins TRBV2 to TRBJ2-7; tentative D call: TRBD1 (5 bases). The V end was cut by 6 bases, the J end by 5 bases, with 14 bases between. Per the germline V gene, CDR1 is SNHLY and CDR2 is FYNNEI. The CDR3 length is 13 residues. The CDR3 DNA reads TGTGCCAGCAGCGGGCCAGGGATGGACGAGCAGTACTTC. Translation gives CASSGPGMDEQYF.